This TCR beta chain was recovered during a study of blood T cell repertoires in COVID-19. As for the study in general: From T cells, B-cell-depleted T cells, or PBMCs came the material, which was cDNA or gDNA.

Germline V CDR1 and CDR2: MNHEY, SVGAGI. V gave up 11 bases and J gave up 8 bases, with 21 bases separating them. The CDR3 runs 13 residues. The data were produced by immunoSEQ multiplex PCR, yet TCRdb's version contains in-frame clones alone and is incomplete. The sample yields about 140,000 clones, approximately 80% seen once. The sequenced sample consisted of peripheral blood. This sequence was found in a human donor in a cohort sampled during active COVID-19. The genes are TRBV6-5 and TRBJ1-2; the D is unclear. CDR3 nucleotides: TGTGCCTCCCGAGGAACACCCTCGACGGGCTACACCTTC. Encoded protein: CASRGTPSTGYTF.